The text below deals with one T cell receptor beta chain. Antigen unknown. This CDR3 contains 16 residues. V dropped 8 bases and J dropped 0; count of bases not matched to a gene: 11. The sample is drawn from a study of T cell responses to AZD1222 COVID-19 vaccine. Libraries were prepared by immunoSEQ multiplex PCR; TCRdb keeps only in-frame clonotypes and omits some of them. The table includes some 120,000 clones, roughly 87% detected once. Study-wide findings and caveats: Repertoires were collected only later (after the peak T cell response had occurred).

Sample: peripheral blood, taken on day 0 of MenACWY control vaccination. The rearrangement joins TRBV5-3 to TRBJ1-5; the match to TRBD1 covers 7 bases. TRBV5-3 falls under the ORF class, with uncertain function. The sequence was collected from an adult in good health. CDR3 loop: CARPRDSFYSNQPQHF. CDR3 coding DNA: TGTGCCAGGCCCAGGGACAGCTTCTATAGCAATCAGCCCCAGCATTTT.